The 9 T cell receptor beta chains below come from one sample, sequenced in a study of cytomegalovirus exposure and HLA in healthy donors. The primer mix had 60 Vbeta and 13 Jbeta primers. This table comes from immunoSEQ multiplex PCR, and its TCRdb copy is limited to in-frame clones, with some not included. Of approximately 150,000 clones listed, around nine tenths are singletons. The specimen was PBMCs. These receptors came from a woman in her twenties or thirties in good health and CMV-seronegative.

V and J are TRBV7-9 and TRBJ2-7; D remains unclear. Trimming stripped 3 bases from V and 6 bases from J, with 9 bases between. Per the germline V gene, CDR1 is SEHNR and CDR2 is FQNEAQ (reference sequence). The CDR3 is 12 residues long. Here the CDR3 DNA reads TGTGCCAGCAGCTTCTTGGCGGCCGAGCAGTACTTC. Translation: CASSFLAAEQYF.

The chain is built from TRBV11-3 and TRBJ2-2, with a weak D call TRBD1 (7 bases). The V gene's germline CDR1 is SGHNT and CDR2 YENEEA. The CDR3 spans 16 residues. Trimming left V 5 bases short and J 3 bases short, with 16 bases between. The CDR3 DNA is TGTGCCAGCAGCCCAGGGGGGTCCCGAGACACCGGGGAGCTGTTTTTT. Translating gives CASSPGGSRDTGELFF.

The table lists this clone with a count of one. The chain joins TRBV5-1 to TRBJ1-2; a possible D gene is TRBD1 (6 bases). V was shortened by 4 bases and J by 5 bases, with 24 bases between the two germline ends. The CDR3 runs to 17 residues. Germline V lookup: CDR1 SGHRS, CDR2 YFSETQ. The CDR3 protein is CASSARPDRENFYGYTF. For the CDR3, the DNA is TGCGCCAGCAGCGCCCGTCCGGACAGAGAAAATTTTTATGGCTACACCTTC. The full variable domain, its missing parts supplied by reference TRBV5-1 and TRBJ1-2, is KAGVTQTPRYLIKTRGQQVTLSCSPISGHRSVSWYQQTPGQGLQFLFEYFSETQRNKGNFPGRFSGRQFSNSRSEMNVSTLELGDSALYLCASSARPDRENFYGYTFGSGTRLTVV.

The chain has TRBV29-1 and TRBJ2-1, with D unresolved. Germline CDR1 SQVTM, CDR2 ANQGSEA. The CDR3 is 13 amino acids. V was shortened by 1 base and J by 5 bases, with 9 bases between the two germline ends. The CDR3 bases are TGCAGCGTTGAAGGGTATCGGGACAATGAGCAGTTCTTC. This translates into CSVEGYRDNEQFF.

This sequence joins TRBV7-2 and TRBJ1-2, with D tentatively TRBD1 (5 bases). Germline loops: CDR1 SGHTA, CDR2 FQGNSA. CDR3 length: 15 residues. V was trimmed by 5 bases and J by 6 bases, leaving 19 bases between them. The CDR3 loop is CASSPAGGNRDGYTF. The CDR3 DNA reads TGTGCCAGCAGCCCCGCGGGGGGAAATAGGGATGGCTACACCTTC.

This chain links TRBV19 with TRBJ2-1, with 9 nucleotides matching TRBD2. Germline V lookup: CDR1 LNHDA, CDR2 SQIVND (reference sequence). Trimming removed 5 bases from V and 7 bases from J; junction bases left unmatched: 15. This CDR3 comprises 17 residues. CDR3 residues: CASSLGVAGDRGNEQFF. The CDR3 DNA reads TGTGCCAGTAGTTTAGGGGTAGCGGGGGACCGAGGGAATGAGCAGTTCTTC.

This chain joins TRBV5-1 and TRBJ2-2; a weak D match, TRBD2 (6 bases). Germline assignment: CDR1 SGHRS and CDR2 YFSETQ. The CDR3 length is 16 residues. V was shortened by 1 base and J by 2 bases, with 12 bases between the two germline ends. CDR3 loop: CASSLRGGPNTGELFF. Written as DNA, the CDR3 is TGCGCCAGCAGCTTGAGGGGAGGACCAAACACCGGGGAGCTGTTTTTT.

The CDR3 region is CASSLQGIGGYTF. The CDR3 DNA reads as TGTGCCAGCAGTTTACAGGGGATAGGTGGCTACACCTTC. The genes are TRBV27 and TRBJ1-2, with D possibly TRBD1 on 6 matching bases. Germline V CDR1 and CDR2: MNHEY, SMNVEV (reference sequence). The V end lost 2 bases, the J end lost 7 bases, and 11 bases lay between the germline ends. The CDR3 loop spans 13 amino acids.

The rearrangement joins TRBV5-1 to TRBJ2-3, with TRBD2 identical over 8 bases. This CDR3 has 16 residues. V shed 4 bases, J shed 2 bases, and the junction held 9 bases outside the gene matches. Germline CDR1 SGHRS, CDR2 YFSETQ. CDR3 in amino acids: CASSPGGAGFTDTQYF. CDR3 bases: TGCGCCAGCAGCCCGGGGGGGGCAGGATTCACAGATACGCAGTATTTT.